The 32 T cell receptor beta chains presented below share a single source sample, sequenced in a study of CD8 T cells in Susac syndrome (dated by TCRdb to about 2019). Libraries were prepared through the immunoSEQ multiplex PCR assay. RNA was extracted with the RNeasy kit and roughly 0.45 to 1 ug was reverse transcribed using random hexamers. In TCRdb, the public reads were trimmed at Q25 with fastp and aligned with MiXCR, with productive beta chains retained. Each CDR3 protein gets just one entry, which takes the most common genes and DNA from the rows behind it. The sample table holds 300,000 to 350,000 distinct CDR3 sequences, of which about 91% were seen once. 0.065% of the sample belongs to the ten largest clones. Sequenced material: CD4+ T cells from PBMCs. These receptors originate from a human donor with multiple sclerosis.

The V call is TRBV11-3, the J call TRBJ2-5; D perhaps matches TRBD1 (6 bases). Trimming stripped 1 base from V and 5 bases from J, with 14 bases between. This CDR3 spans 15 amino acids. Germline CDR1 SGHNT, CDR2 YENEEA. DNA for the CDR3: TGTGCCAGCAGCTTAGCAGGACAGTCCCGGGAGACCCAGTACTTC. Residues: CASSLAGQSRETQYF.

This sequence joins TRBV7-9 and TRBJ1-3, with 10 bases matching TRBD1. The CDR3 covers 18 residues. The V gene end was trimmed by 5 bases and the J gene end by 1 base; junction bases not matched to a gene: 11. From germline, CDR1 is SEHNR and CDR2 FQNEAQ (reference sequence). The CDR3 region has the DNA TGTGCCAGCAGCCCCGCGGGGACAGGGGATTCTTCTGGAAACACCATATATTTT. Translating it yields CASSPAGTGDSSGNTIYF.

The genes are TRBV7-9 and TRBJ2-2; D may match TRBD1 or TRBD2 (5 bases each). There are 15 residues in the CDR3. The germline V gene has CDR1 SEHNR and CDR2 FQNEAQ (reference sequence). Trimming left V 6 bases short and J 4 bases short, with 15 bases between. For the CDR3, the DNA is TGTGCCAGCAGACCTCCGGGGCACGGCACCGGGGAGCTGTTTTTT. Protein product: CASRPPGHGTGELFF.

The V and J genes are TRBV7-9 and TRBJ2-3, with D possibly matching TRBD2 (6 bases). CDR1 is SEHNR, CDR2 FQNEAQ, per germline (reference sequence). The CDR3 consists of 16 residues. V was shortened by 5 bases and J by 0 bases, with 15 bases between the two germline ends. CDR3 nucleotide sequence: TGTGCCAGCAGCATCAACCGGGGGTCTAGCACAGATACGCAGTATTTT. It is translated as CASSINRGSSTDTQYF.

J is TRBJ1-2 and V is TRBV27; D gene ambiguous. Trimming pared 5 bases from V and 2 bases from J, leaving 15 bases between. The CDR3 is 15 amino acids. Germline CDR1 is MNHEY and CDR2 is SMNVEV (reference sequence). CDR3 region: CASSPSRRKNYGYTF. DNA for the CDR3: TGTGCCAGCAGTCCGTCCCGACGTAAAAACTATGGCTACACCTTC.

V gene TRBV29-1 combines with J gene TRBJ2-5; D is possibly TRBD2 (5 bases). The CDR3 is 13 amino acids. Germline loops: CDR1 SQVTM, CDR2 ANQGSEA. V was pared by 4 bases and J by 2 bases, with 11 bases between. In nucleotides, the CDR3 is TGCAGCGTTGGGCGGGTAGTTCAAGAGACCCAGTACTTC. Amino acid sequence: CSVGRVVQETQYF.

This chain links TRBV4-1 with TRBJ2-7; D remains unclear. This CDR3 has 16 amino acids. The germline V and J ends were trimmed by 0 bases and 2 bases, with 14 bases remaining between them. Germline CDR1 is MGHRA and CDR2 is YSYEKL. DNA of the CDR3: TGCGCCAGCAGCCAAGATGGCCAGCGAAATCCCTACGAGCAGTACTTC. Its translation: CASSQDGQRNPYEQYF.

The J gene is TRBJ1-6, the V gene TRBV5-1; 8 bases map to TRBD1. Germline V CDR1 and CDR2: SGHRS, YFSETQ. J lost 8 bases, V lost 3 bases, and 7 bases had no gene match. The CDR3 length is 15 residues. The CDR3 DNA follows: TGCGCCAGCAGCTCAGGGGGCTTTGGGTATTCACCCCTCCACTTT. It encodes CASSSGGFGYSPLHF.

This clonotype was recorded a few times. The chain has TRBV7-2 and TRBJ2-5, with D hard to call. The CDR3 sequence is 12 residues long. Trimming took off 7 bases at V and 5 bases at J, with 11 bases between the two ends. The germline gives CDR1 SGHTA, CDR2 FQGNSA. The CDR3: CASTRGWETQYF. The CDR3 DNA is TGTGCCAGCACTCGTGGGTGGGAGACCCAGTACTTC.

V is TRBV30 and J is TRBJ2-3, with 8 positions matching TRBD2. The CDR3 runs 14 residues. Germline assignment: CDR1 GTSNPN and CDR2 SVGIG (reference sequence). V shed 2 bases and J 6 bases; nucleotides not matched to a gene: 7. In DNA, the CDR3 is TGTGCCTGGAGTTCCGGGGGGGCCCCTGATACGCAGTATTTT. It yields the protein CAWSSGGAPDTQYF.

In this sample, this clonotype turned up once. The chain is built from TRBV6-2 or TRBV6-3 and TRBJ2-7; 9 bases are a match to TRBD1. The trim removed 8 bases at V and 3 bases at J, leaving 17 bases unmatched. The germline gives CDR1 MNHEY, CDR2 SVGEGT. This CDR3 region has 17 residues. CDR3 nucleotide sequence: TGTGCCAGCTGCGCGGTAAGACGGACAGGGGCGTTCTACGAGCAGTACTTC. Translated: CASCAVRRTGAFYEQYF.

The V and J genes are TRBV18 and TRBJ2-6; D uncertain. Germline-derived CDR1 and CDR2 are KGHSH and LQKENI. The V gene lost 2 bases and the J gene lost 1 base, with 15 bases spanning the gap. The length of the CDR3 is 18 residues. This chain's CDR3 is CASSPEARVLSGANVLTF. As DNA, the CDR3 is TGTGCCAGCTCACCAGAGGCCCGAGTACTATCTGGGGCCAACGTCCTGACTTTC. Full variable domain (outside the CDR3, taken from reference TRBV18 and TRBJ2-6): NAGVMQNPRHLVRRRGQEARLRCSPMKGHSHVYWYRQLPEEGLKFMVYLQKENIIDESGMPKERFSAEFPKEGPSILRIQQVVRGDSAAYFCASSPEARVLSGANVLTFGAGSRLTVL.

V is TRBV7-9 and J is TRBJ2-1; TRBD2 matches 9 bases. Germline V gene sequence: CDR1 SEHNR, CDR2 FQNEAQ (reference sequence). With V trimmed by 8 bases and J by 8 bases, 16 bases remained unmatched. The CDR3 spans 16 residues. CDR3 sequence reads: CASDEAGGPSLDEQFF. The CDR3 nucleotides are TGTGCCAGCGATGAAGCGGGAGGACCTTCCCTGGATGAGCAGTTCTTC.

This clonotype is a singleton in its sample. V is TRBV12-3 or TRBV12-4 and J is TRBJ1-3; D possibly corresponds to TRBD1 (5 bases). There are 15 residues in the CDR3. The V gene lost 7 bases and the J gene lost 4 bases, with 17 bases spanning the gap. CDR3 amino acids: CASTYLGRQGNTIYF. CDR3 nucleotides: TGTGCCAGCACCTATTTGGGACGGCAAGGAAACACCATATATTTT.

The rearrangement joins TRBV7-2 to TRBJ2-5; D is possibly TRBD2 (6 bases). Trimming left V 6 bases short and J 1 base short, with 9 bases between. CDR3 length equals 13 residues. Germline V gene data show CDR1 as SGHTA and CDR2 as FQGNSA. The CDR3 region has the DNA TGTGCCAGCAGACTTAGCGGCCAAGAGACCCAGTACTTC. It translates to CASRLSGQETQYF.

V is TRBV5-6 and J is TRBJ2-7, with D possibly being TRBD1 (5 bases). Germline V gene sequence: CDR1 SGHDT, CDR2 YYEEEE. V was trimmed by 0 bases and J by 2 bases, leaving 12 bases between them. The length of the CDR3 is 15 residues. The CDR3 sequence: CASSLGQGSPYEQYF. The DNA for the CDR3 is TGTGCCAGCAGCTTGGGGCAGGGCAGCCCCTACGAGCAGTACTTC.

This clonotype showed up just once. CDR3 amino acids: CASSQDWGVGRRRQETQYF. CDR3 nucleotide sequence: TGCGCCAGCAGCCAAGATTGGGGGGTTGGGAGGAGGAGACAAGAGACCCAGTACTTC. V is TRBV4-1 and J is TRBJ2-5, with D perhaps matching TRBD2 (6 bases). This CDR3 has 19 residues. Trimming cost V 0 bases and J 2 bases, with 22 bases left between them. Germline V CDR1 and CDR2: MGHRA, YSYEKL.

Only a few counts were recorded for this clonotype. This chain joins TRBV3-1 and TRBJ2-1, with D possibly TRBD1 on 6 matching bases. CDR1 and CDR2 from the germline V gene are LGHDT and YNNKEL (reference sequence). The CDR3 spans 17 residues. Trimming cost V 0 bases and J 0 bases, with 12 bases left between them. CDR3 nucleotides: TGTGCCAGCAGCCAAGATCCCCGGACAGCCTCCTACAATGAGCAGTTCTTC. The encoded protein is CASSQDPRTASYNEQFF.

The chain uses TRBV7-8 and TRBJ1-1; weak D call: TRBD1 (5 bases). This CDR3 spans 15 amino acids. Per germline, CDR1 SGHVS and CDR2 FQNEAQ. V lost 1 base and J 0 bases, leaving 9 bases between the germline ends. The CDR3 loop is CASSLGPGLNTEAFF. CDR3 coding DNA: TGTGCCAGCAGCTTAGGTCCGGGGCTGAACACTGAAGCTTTCTTT.

J is TRBJ2-2 and V is TRBV28, with D possibly matching TRBD1 (6 bases). The CDR3 sequence is 14 residues long. Trimming pared 5 bases from V and 7 bases from J, leaving 14 bases between. CDR1 and CDR2 from the germline V gene are MDHEN and SYDVKM. CDR3 sequence reads: CASSVSGVVGELFF. CDR3 in DNA: TGTGCCAGCAGTGTATCAGGGGTGGTCGGGGAGCTGTTTTTT.

The genes are TRBV29-1 and TRBJ2-1, with no clear D. V dropped 6 bases and J dropped 5 bases, with 11 bases sitting between them. Germline lookup yields CDR1 SQVTM and CDR2 ANQGSEA. The CDR3 is made up of 12 amino acids. CDR3 in amino acids: CSVDLWDNEQFF. In DNA, the CDR3 is TGCAGCGTCGATTTGTGGGACAATGAGCAGTTCTTC.

The chain recombines TRBV10-2 with TRBJ2-1; TRBD2 aligns across 8 bases. This CDR3 is 13 amino acids long. Germline CDR1 WSHSY, CDR2 SAAADI. The V gene end was trimmed by 10 bases and the J gene end by 4 bases; junction bases not matched to a gene: 6. In DNA, the CDR3 is TGCGCCACCAACGGGAGGGGTTACAATGAGCAGTTCTTC. Its protein is CATNGRGYNEQFF.

The rearrangement joins TRBV7-3 to TRBJ2-7; the D is unclear. Deletions cut 10 bases from V and 5 bases from J, with 15 bases between. This CDR3 is built from 12 residues. From germline, CDR1 is SGHTA and CDR2 FQGTGA. As DNA, the CDR3 is TGTGCCACCAAGAAAGAGCTCGACGAGCAGTACTTC. The encoded protein is CATKKELDEQYF.

V usage is TRBV5-1 and J usage is TRBJ2-1; 7 nucleotides match TRBD2. Germline V gene lookup returns CDR1 SGHRS and CDR2 YFSETQ. V trimming: 3 bases; J trimming: 1 base; junction bases outside the gene matches: 7. The CDR3 has 16 amino acids. CDR3 loop: CASSYEGGLSYNEQFF. The DNA of the CDR3 is TGCGCCAGCAGCTACGAGGGAGGGTTGTCCTACAATGAGCAGTTCTTC.

The chain combines TRBV7-8 with TRBJ2-2, with 12 bases matching TRBD2. J lost 4 bases, V lost 1 base, and 4 bases had no gene match. The CDR3 is 17 amino acids. The V gene's germline CDR1 is SGHVS and CDR2 FQNEAQ. CDR3: CASSLERLAGVTGELFF. The DNA for the CDR3 is TGTGCCAGCAGCTTAGAGAGACTAGCGGGGGTCACCGGGGAGCTGTTTTTT. Filled out from reference TRBV7-8 and TRBJ2-2, the complete variable domain reads GAGVSQSPRYKVAKRGQDVALRCDPISGHVSLFWYQQALGQGPEFLTYFQNEAQLDKSGLPSDRFFAERPEGSVSTLKIQRTQQEDSAVYLCASSLERLAGVTGELFFGEGSRLTVL.

The chain carries TRBV19 and TRBJ2-7; 10 bases agree with TRBD1. Germline CDR1 reads LNHDA; CDR2 reads SQIVND (reference sequence). Germline trimming cut 10 bases from V and 7 bases from J; bases unmatched to any gene: 7. CDR3 size: 12 residues. CDR3 nucleotides: TGTGCCACCCGGGACAGGGGTGCAGAGCAGTACTTC. Translation: CATRDRGAEQYF.

The CDR3 is CASSVWTGEGTDTQYF. The DNA for the CDR3 is TGTGCCAGCAGCGTGTGGACAGGGGAGGGGACAGATACGCAGTATTTT. The rearrangement links TRBV9 to TRBJ2-3, with TRBD1 matching over 9 bases. The trim removed 2 bases at V and 3 bases at J, leaving 7 bases unmatched. CDR1 SGDLS and CDR2 YYNGEE come from the germline V gene. The CDR3 is 16 amino acids.

The chain employs TRBV11-2 and TRBJ2-3; D tentatively reads TRBD1 or TRBD2 (5 bases each). Per the germline V gene, CDR1 is SGHAT and CDR2 is FQNNGV. V was pared by 3 bases and J by 5 bases, with 18 bases between. This CDR3 region has 16 residues. CDR3 loop: CASSFLAPEGRDTQYF. CDR3 coding DNA: TGTGCCAGCAGCTTTTTAGCGCCAGAGGGGAGAGATACGCAGTATTTT.

The rearrangement links TRBV6-1 to TRBJ2-2, with TRBD2 matching over 11 bases. Germline CDR1 MNHNS, CDR2 SASEGT. The CDR3 is made up of 17 amino acids. V was pared by 6 bases and J by 6 bases, with 12 bases of the junction left unmatched. Written as DNA, the CDR3 is TGTGCCAGCAGCCTTTACCTACTAGCGGGAGAGGCCGGGGAGCTGTTTTTT. Its translation: CASSLYLLAGEAGELFF.

The V gene is TRBV5-1, the J gene TRBJ2-7, with D unclear. V was pared by 4 bases and J by 2 bases, with 10 bases between. Per the germline V gene, CDR1 is SGHRS and CDR2 is YFSETQ. The CDR3 is 13 amino acids. The CDR3 sequence: CASSPTVAYEQYF. CDR3 nucleotides: TGCGCCAGCAGCCCCACAGTAGCCTACGAGCAGTACTTC.

This clonotype was observed a few times. The chain links TRBV5-6 to TRBJ2-7; possible D gene TRBD2, 5 bases. CDR3 length: 15 residues. CDR1 is SGHDT, CDR2 YYEEEE, per germline. V was shortened by 3 bases and J by 7 bases, with 20 bases between the two germline ends. The CDR3 region is CASSYLTGHRREQYF. The CDR3 DNA reads TGTGCCAGCAGCTATCTTACCGGCCATCGGAGGGAGCAGTACTTC. The variable domain in full, completed from reference TRBV5-6 and TRBJ2-7, reads DAGVTQSPTHLIKTRGQQVTLRCSPKSGHDTVSWYQQALGQGPQFIFQYYEEEERQRGNFPDRFSGHQFPNYSSELNVNALLLGDSALYLCASSYLTGHRREQYFGPGTRLTVT.

The V gene is TRBV3-1, the J gene TRBJ2-7; 8 bases line up with TRBD1. V trimming: 0 bases; J trimming: 1 base; junction bases outside the gene matches: 8. Germline loops: CDR1 LGHDT, CDR2 YNNKEL (reference sequence). This CDR3 spans 17 amino acids. The CDR3 reads CASSQDILRDRSYEQYF. In nucleotides, the CDR3 is TGTGCCAGCAGCCAAGACATACTCCGGGACAGGTCCTACGAGCAGTACTTC.